This T cell receptor beta chain was documented in a study of T cells in Graves' hyperthyroidism and ophthalmopathy. Germline lookup yields CDR1 DFQATT and CDR2 SNEGSKA (reference sequence). This CDR3 spans 12 amino acids. Losses at the gene ends were 3 bases for V and 13 bases for J; bases not matched to a gene: 8. Regions amplified from RNA transcripts were the TCR beta CDR3 regions. Primed by the HTBI set, a first-round RT-PCR was run on the TCR CDR3. TCRdb ran MiXCR on the multiplex PCR reads and lists one entry per CDR3 protein. The table includes about 500,000 distinct CDR3 sequences, 46% detected once. Diagnostic decisions used clinical symptoms, serum thyroxine and TRAb, thyroid ultrasound and orbital computed tomography.

This sequence originates from an adult woman with Graves' disease, either hyperthyroidism or ophthalmopathy (not recorded which). The chain has TRBV20-1 and TRBJ1-3; 8 bases map to TRBD1. The sequenced sample consisted of peripheral blood or thyroid tissue (not recorded which). The CDR3 is CSASWTGNPIYF. As DNA, the CDR3 is TGCAGTGCTAGTTGGACAGGGAATCCAATATATTTT.